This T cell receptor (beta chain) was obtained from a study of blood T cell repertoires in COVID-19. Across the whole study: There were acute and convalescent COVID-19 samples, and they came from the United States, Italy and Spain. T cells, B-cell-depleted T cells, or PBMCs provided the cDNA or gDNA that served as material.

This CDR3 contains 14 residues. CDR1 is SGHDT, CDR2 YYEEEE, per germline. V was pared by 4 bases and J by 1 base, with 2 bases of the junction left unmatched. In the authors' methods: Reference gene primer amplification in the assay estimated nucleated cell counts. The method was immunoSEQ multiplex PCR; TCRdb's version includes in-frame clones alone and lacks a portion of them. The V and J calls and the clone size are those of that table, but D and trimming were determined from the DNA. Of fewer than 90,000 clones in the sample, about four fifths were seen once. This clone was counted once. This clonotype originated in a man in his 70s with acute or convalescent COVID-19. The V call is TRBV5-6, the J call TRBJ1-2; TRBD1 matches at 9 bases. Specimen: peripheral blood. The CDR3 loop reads CASSRDRDNYGYTF. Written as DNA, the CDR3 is TGTGCCAGCAGCCGGGACAGGGATAACTATGGCTACACCTTC.